This T cell receptor (beta chain) came from a study of T cell responses to AZD1222 COVID-19 vaccine. The study's findings and limits: At baseline, just a handful of AZD1222 recipients tested seropositive.

Concerning this clone: The antigen is not known.

Sequencing was performed with immunoSEQ multiplex PCR; in TCRdb, only in-frame clones are kept and a portion is missing. The sample holds some 140,000 clones; 80% to 90% are singletons and the top ten take 5% to 6%. This CDR3 has 15 residues. The V segment lost 2 bases and the J segment 4 bases; nucleotides outside the gene matches: 5. CDR1 LNHDA and CDR2 SQIVND come from the germline V gene (reference sequence). This receptor was obtained from an adult in good health. V usage is TRBV19 and J usage is TRBJ1-1; TRBD1 matches at 9 bases. The sequenced sample was peripheral blood, obtained on day 0 of MenACWY control vaccination. CDR3 protein: CASSIRQGEITEAFF. CDR3 coding DNA: TGTGCCAGTAGTATAAGACAGGGGGAGATCACTGAAGCTTTCTTT.